This TCR beta chain was identified in a study of blood T cell repertoires in COVID-19. Libraries were prepared by immunoSEQ multiplex PCR; TCRdb keeps only in-frame clonotypes and omits some of them. The sample records roughly 290,000 clones, roughly 85% being singletons. The participants were between roughly 18 and 89 years old and came from 24 US areas. The source is a young woman who had recovered from COVID-19. The sample was PBMCs or T cells enriched from blood (not recorded which).

The DNA for the CDR3 is TGTGCCAGCAGCTTGGCCCCTGGACAGGGTCACTATGGCTACACCTTC. Its protein product is CASSLAPGQGHYGYTF. The V and J genes are TRBV5-4 and TRBJ1-2, with TRBD1 matching over 8 bases. The V gene's germline CDR1 is SGHNT and CDR2 YYREEE (reference sequence). The trim removed 0 bases at V and 3 bases at J, leaving 7 bases unmatched. This CDR3 comprises 16 residues.